Shown below are 9 T cell receptor beta chains from a single sample sequenced in a study of human thymus T cells. Some clones are missing from TCRdb's copy, which holds only in-frame ones; the method was immunoSEQ multiplex PCR. The repertoire holds around 45,000 clones, with 95% as singletons. Input material: blood. Receptor source: a girl in the first two years of life with a congenital heart defect but otherwise immunologically healthy.

This chain connects TRBV2 to TRBJ2-6, with unresolved D. CDR1 is SNHLY and CDR2 is FYNNEI in the germline V gene. The ends were cut back, 2 bases at V and 0 bases at J, with 5 bases in the middle. The CDR3 length is 15 residues. CDR3 sequence: CASSEYSSGANVLTF. CDR3 DNA: TGTGCCAGCAGTGAATACAGCTCTGGGGCCAACGTCCTGACTTTC.

The chain is built from TRBV5-1 and TRBJ2-3; TRBD1 agrees at 11 bases. Losses at the gene ends were 2 bases for V and 6 bases for J; bases not matched to a gene: 2. The CDR3 contains 14 residues. The V gene's germline CDR1 is SGHRS and CDR2 YFSETQ. The CDR3: CASSFGQGADTQYF. In DNA form, the CDR3 reads TGCGCCAGCAGCTTCGGACAGGGGGCCGATACGCAGTATTTT.

This clone was recorded only once. This chain links TRBV11-2 with TRBJ2-1, with D uncertain. From germline, CDR1 is SGHAT and CDR2 FQNNGV. The CDR3 has 16 amino acids. V lost 0 bases, J lost 2 bases, and 11 bases lay in between. Here the CDR3 DNA reads TGTGCCAGCAGCTTAGATCCATCGACGACCTACAATGAGCAGTTCTTC. It specifies CASSLDPSTTYNEQFF.

The chain recombines TRBV25-1 with TRBJ2-7; 10 bases align to TRBD2. J gave up 2 bases and V 6 bases, and 13 bases lay outside the gene matches. CDR1 MGHDK and CDR2 SYGVNS come from the germline V gene. The CDR3 sequence is 17 residues long. CDR3 protein: CASSETLGLAETYEQYF. CDR3 nucleotide sequence: TGTGCCAGCAGCGAAACTCTCGGACTAGCGGAAACCTACGAGCAGTACTTC.

This chain uses TRBV6-6 with TRBJ1-2; weak D call: TRBD1 (5 bases). The CDR3 extends over 16 amino acids. Germline-derived CDR1 and CDR2 are MNHNY and SVGAGI (reference sequence). Trimming removed 2 bases at V and 3 bases at J, with 16 bases between. In DNA form, the CDR3 reads TGTGCCAGCAGTTACGCATTCCGGGGCGTCGACTATGGCTACACCTTC. Its translation is CASSYAFRGVDYGYTF.

This chain joins TRBV4-2 and TRBJ2-7, with no clear D. Trimming left V 5 bases short and J 2 bases short, with 13 bases between. The CDR3 is made up of 14 amino acids. Germline CDR1 LGHNA, CDR2 YNFKEQ. CDR3 sequence: CASSSPGLTYEQYF. CDR3 bases: TGTGCCAGCAGCTCTCCCGGGTTAACCTACGAGCAGTACTTC.

This chain links TRBV28 with TRBJ1-2, with D unclear. The CDR3 sequence is 12 residues long. V was clipped by 7 bases and J by 4 bases, with 10 bases between them. The germline V gene encodes CDR1 MDHEN and CDR2 SYDVKM. CDR3 in DNA: TGTGCCAGCACTACCGCGGGCTATGGCTACACCTTC. Amino acids: CASTTAGYGYTF.

CDR3: CASGLAPLTHEQFF. The DNA of the CDR3 is TGTGCTAGTGGTTTGGCCCCTCTGACCCATGAGCAGTTCTTC. V gene TRBV12-5 combines with J gene TRBJ2-1; D remains ambiguous. From germline, CDR1 is LGHNT and CDR2 FRNRAP. The CDR3 is 14 amino acids. V was clipped by 1 base and J by 8 bases, with 12 bases between them.

This clone was observed a single time. The DNA for the CDR3 is TGTGCCACCTCCCTGGGAGGGGTCTCCTACGAGCAGTACTTC. Residues: CATSLGGVSYEQYF. The chain links TRBV15 to TRBJ2-7; 7 nucleotides agree with TRBD2. The CDR3 contains 14 residues. Per germline, CDR1 LNHNV and CDR2 YYDKDF (reference sequence). The junction had 7 bases not matched to a gene; V was cut back by 8 bases and J by 0 bases.